A single T cell receptor beta chain is shown here with its context. Participants had their cohort set by participant-reported clinical history. The source of the sample is a study of blood T cell repertoires in COVID-19. Assay used: immunoSEQ multiplex PCR; TCRdb lists only in-frame clones, some missing. The sample consists of approximately 260,000 clones, around 83% of them appearing once. The sequenced material came from PBMCs or T cells enriched from blood (not recorded which). This TCR was recovered from a woman aged 45-59 years who had been exposed to COVID-19.

CDR3 amino acids: CASSLAVTVNYGYTF. The CDR3 nucleotides read TGTGCCAGCAGCTTGGCCGTGACAGTTAACTATGGCTACACCTTC. The chain recombines TRBV5-4 with TRBJ1-2; the D gene is possibly TRBD1 (5 bases). The germline V gene encodes CDR1 SGHNT and CDR2 YYREEE (reference sequence). Trimming removed 0 bases from V and 1 base from J, with 10 bases in between. The CDR3 loop spans 15 amino acids.